These 23 T cell receptor beta chains were sequenced from one sample in a study of blood T cells in healthy people across ages. Using a J-beta primer mix together with a sample-barcoded 5' primer, a second PCR was run for roughly 7 to 11 cycles. MiXCR, applied by TCRdb to the 5' RACE reads, yields one record per CDR3 protein. The data show fewer than 750,000 distinct CDR3 sequences, around half seen once. Sequenced input: blood. The receptors stem from an elderly man in good health.

V gene TRBV18 combines with J gene TRBJ1-1; TRBD1 matches 7 bases. CDR1 and CDR2 from the germline V gene are KGHSH and LQKENI. V lost 3 bases and J lost 3; bases outside the gene matches: 4. The CDR3 runs 14 residues. CDR3: CASSPRQGYTEAFF. The CDR3 nucleotides are TGTGCCAGCTCACCCCGACAGGGATACACTGAAGCTTTCTTT.

There are a few counts of this clonotype. The chain joins TRBV7-9 to TRBJ2-5; no clear D. Trimming stripped 2 bases from V and 1 base from J, with 8 bases between. The CDR3 runs to 14 residues. Germline V CDR1 and CDR2: SEHNR, FQNEAQ (reference sequence). CDR3 amino acids: CASSLWPSQETQYF. In nucleotides, the CDR3 is TGTGCCAGCAGCTTATGGCCTTCCCAAGAGACCCAGTACTTC.

The chain recombines TRBV9 with TRBJ2-1; 7 bases align to TRBD1. The germline gives CDR1 SGDLS, CDR2 YYNGEE. The CDR3 length is 16 residues. Germline trimming cut 4 bases from V and 7 bases from J; bases unmatched to any gene: 14. The CDR3 spells CASSPTGQSATNEQFF. DNA for the CDR3: TGTGCCAGCAGCCCCACGGGACAGTCCGCCACAAATGAGCAGTTCTTC.

At least ten counts were recorded for this clonotype. The chain has TRBV6-5 and TRBJ2-7; D is perhaps TRBD1 or TRBD2 (5 bases each). This CDR3 is built from 14 residues. In germline, CDR1 is MNHEY, CDR2 SVGAGI. V was pared by 4 bases and J by 7 bases, with 17 bases between. The CDR3 sequence: CASSFNQGVGEQYF. The CDR3 DNA reads as TGTGCCAGCAGTTTCAACCAGGGAGTGGGGGAGCAGTACTTC.

Ten or more counts support this clonotype. The V call is TRBV6-6, the J call TRBJ1-4; no firm D call. Germline CDR1 MNHNY, CDR2 SVGAGI (reference sequence). The CDR3 sequence is 16 residues long. Trimming removed 4 bases at V and 0 bases at J, with 12 bases between. CDR3 coding DNA: TGTGCCAGCAGTTGGGGAGGGCTGGCAACTAATGAAAAACTGTTTTTT. Translation: CASSWGGLATNEKLFF.

The genes are TRBV6-6 and TRBJ1-5; D remains ambiguous. This CDR3 is built from 15 residues. The germline V gene encodes CDR1 MNHNY and CDR2 SVGAGI (reference sequence). Trimming cost V 4 bases and J 5 bases, with 15 bases left between them. CDR3 protein: CASSSPRAGDQPQHF. CDR3 DNA sequence: TGTGCCAGCAGTTCCCCCCGGGCCGGGGATCAGCCCCAGCATTTT.

V usage is TRBV5-1 and J usage is TRBJ2-5; D is tentatively TRBD1 or TRBD2 (5 bases each). Trimming shortened V by 7 bases and J by 5 bases, and 12 bases separated the two germline ends. Germline CDR1 is SGHRS and CDR2 is YFSETQ. The CDR3 covers 12 residues. CDR3 protein: CASGDGLETQYF. For the CDR3, the DNA is TGCGCCAGCGGGGACGGTTTGGAGACCCAGTACTTC.

This clonotype was detected a few times. V and J are TRBV4-1 and TRBJ2-7; D could derive from TRBD1 or TRBD2 (5 bases each). The CDR3 spans 17 residues. The germline V and J ends were trimmed by 2 bases and 1 base, with 18 bases remaining between them. Per germline, CDR1 MGHRA and CDR2 YSYEKL. The CDR3 spells CASSQFFHGTESYEQYF. The CDR3 DNA reads as TGCGCCAGCAGCCAATTTTTCCACGGGACGGAGTCCTACGAGCAGTACTTC.

The chain recombines TRBV4-3 with TRBJ2-3, with TRBD2 as a possible D gene (5 bases). V was shortened by 1 base and J by 2 bases, with 7 bases between the two germline ends. Germline V lookup: CDR1 LGHNA, CDR2 YSLEER. The CDR3 sequence is 14 residues long. CDR3 region: CASSQVGDTDTQYF. The CDR3 bases are TGCGCCAGCAGCCAAGTGGGAGACACAGATACGCAGTATTTT.

The chain uses TRBV3-1 and TRBJ1-1; D is unclear. This CDR3 has 15 residues. Germline-derived CDR1 and CDR2 are LGHDT and YNNKEL (reference sequence). Trimming removed 2 bases from V and 0 bases from J, with 10 bases in between. The CDR3 sequence is CASSQNSFMNTEAFF. The CDR3, as DNA: TGTGCCAGCAGCCAAAACAGCTTCATGAACACTGAAGCTTTCTTT.

The chain couples TRBV12-3 or TRBV12-4 to TRBJ2-1, with D perhaps matching TRBD1 (6 bases). The CDR3 runs 12 residues. V lost 7 bases, J lost 9 bases, and 13 bases lay in between. Here the CDR3 DNA reads TGTGCCAGCAACCCGGACAGAGCTGAGCAGTTCTTC. Its translation: CASNPDRAEQFF.

This clonotype was observed a handful of times. The V and J genes are TRBV4-3 and TRBJ2-1; 8 nucleotides line up with TRBD1. The CDR3 covers 15 residues. The germline V gene encodes CDR1 LGHNA and CDR2 YSLEER. The V segment lost 1 base and the J segment 3 bases; nucleotides outside the gene matches: 2. CDR3 sequence: CASSQGTGYYNEQFF. CDR3 DNA sequence: TGCGCCAGCAGCCAAGGGACAGGGTACTACAATGAGCAGTTCTTC.

This clonotype was recorded a few times. The chain recombines TRBV6-5 with TRBJ2-5; D is possibly TRBD2 (5 bases). Trimming left V 6 bases short and J 2 bases short, with 19 bases between. The CDR3 consists of 16 residues. In germline, CDR1 is MNHEY, CDR2 SVGAGI. CDR3 sequence reads: CASSLGYGGRQETQYF. In DNA form, the CDR3 reads TGTGCCAGCAGCCTGGGGTATGGAGGACGGCAAGAGACCCAGTACTTC.

The CDR3 protein is CASSLRAGEGQPQYF. CDR3 in DNA: TGTGCCAGCAGCTTAAGGGCAGGGGAAGGTCAGCCCCAGTATTTT. The V and J genes are TRBV7-2 and TRBJ1-5; tentatively, D is TRBD1 (6 bases). The end of the DNA is better explained by TRBJ2-3, so the J call may be wrong. The CDR3 loop spans 15 amino acids. The germline V gene encodes CDR1 SGHTA and CDR2 FQGNSA.

The table lists this clonotype with a few counts. The CDR3 region has the DNA TGCAGTGCTAGTAGGGGGCCGACTAATGAAAAACTGTTTTTT. It codes for CSASRGPTNEKLFF. V gene TRBV20-1 combines with J gene TRBJ1-4; 7 bases fit TRBD1. This CDR3 is 14 amino acids long. Unmatched junction bases numbered 3, after V lost 3 bases and J lost 2 bases. The germline V gene has CDR1 DFQATT and CDR2 SNEGSKA (reference sequence).

This clonotype was seen only a few times. This sequence joins TRBV7-2 and TRBJ2-3, with TRBD1 identical over 11 bases. V lost 0 bases to trimming and J lost 0 bases; unmatched junction nucleotides: 8. In germline, CDR1 is SGHTA, CDR2 FQGNSA. The CDR3 length is 19 residues. The CDR3, as DNA: TGTGCCAGCAGCTTAGCCGTAGGACAGGGGGCTACTAGCACAGATACGCAGTATTTT. It translates to CASSLAVGQGATSTDTQYF. Complete variable domain (other parts from reference TRBV7-2 and TRBJ2-3): GAGVSQSPSNKVTEKGKDVELRCDPISGHTALYWYRQSLGQGLEFLIYFQGNSAPDKSGLPSDRFSAERTGGSVSTLTIQRTQQEDSAVYLCASSLAVGQGATSTDTQYFGPGTRLTVL.

The J gene is TRBJ2-3, the V gene TRBV5-1; a weak D match, TRBD1 (6 bases). The CDR3 is 15 residues long. The germline V gene encodes CDR1 SGHRS and CDR2 YFSETQ. Trimming took 1 base from V and 2 from J, leaving 11 bases between them. The CDR3 here is CASSLQTGPTDTQYF. The CDR3 nucleotides are TGCGCCAGCAGCTTGCAAACAGGGCCCACAGATACGCAGTATTTT.

V is TRBV7-2 and J is TRBJ2-5; tentatively, D is TRBD1 (5 bases). Trimming left V 2 bases short and J 4 bases short, with 14 bases between. The germline V gene has CDR1 SGHTA and CDR2 FQGNSA. The length of the CDR3 is 15 residues. CDR3: CASSLISREGETQYF. The CDR3 nucleotides read TGTGCCAGCAGCTTAATTTCCAGGGAAGGAGAGACCCAGTACTTC.

This clonotype was recorded a few times. This CDR3 is CASSWTDRVGTEAFF. The CDR3, as DNA: TGTGCCAGCAGCTGGACGGACAGGGTGGGCACTGAAGCTTTCTTT. The V call is TRBV11-2, the J call TRBJ1-1; 8 bases align to TRBD1. Per germline, CDR1 SGHAT and CDR2 FQNNGV. J lost 4 bases, V lost 4 bases, and 8 bases had no gene match. The CDR3 loop spans 15 amino acids.

The chain employs TRBV21-1 and TRBJ1-4; the D call TRBD1 from the table was never checked on the DNA. TRBV21-1 counts as a pseudogene. The CDR3 is 15 residues long. The CDR3 nucleotides are TGTGCCAGCAACAACCGAACAGGGGGAAGTGAAAAACTGTTTTTT. Its protein product is CASNNRTGGSEKLFF.

This clonotype was recorded at least ten times. V usage is TRBV6-6 and J usage is TRBJ2-1; D not certain. This CDR3 spans 15 amino acids. Germline V CDR1 and CDR2: MNHNY, SVGAGI (reference sequence). Trimming took 4 bases from V and 0 from J, leaving 10 bases between them. CDR3 loop: CASSWQRSSYNEQFF. The CDR3 DNA is TGTGCCAGCAGTTGGCAGCGTAGCTCCTACAATGAGCAGTTCTTC.

The genes are TRBV27 and TRBJ2-3; D gene unclear. CDR3 size: 13 residues. V lost 5 bases and J lost 4, with 10 bases in between. Germline V lookup: CDR1 MNHEY, CDR2 SMNVEV (reference sequence). The CDR3 protein is CASSRRRADTQYF. The CDR3 bases are TGTGCCAGCAGTCGTCGCCGAGCAGATACGCAGTATTTT.

The chain uses TRBV5-6 and TRBJ2-5; no clear D gene. The CDR3 spans 14 residues. V lost 4 bases to trimming and J lost 1 base, with 11 bases between them. Germline V gene lookup returns CDR1 SGHDT and CDR2 YYEEEE. The CDR3 reads CASSPLGAQETQYF. In DNA form, the CDR3 reads TGTGCCAGCAGCCCCCTAGGAGCCCAAGAGACCCAGTACTTC.